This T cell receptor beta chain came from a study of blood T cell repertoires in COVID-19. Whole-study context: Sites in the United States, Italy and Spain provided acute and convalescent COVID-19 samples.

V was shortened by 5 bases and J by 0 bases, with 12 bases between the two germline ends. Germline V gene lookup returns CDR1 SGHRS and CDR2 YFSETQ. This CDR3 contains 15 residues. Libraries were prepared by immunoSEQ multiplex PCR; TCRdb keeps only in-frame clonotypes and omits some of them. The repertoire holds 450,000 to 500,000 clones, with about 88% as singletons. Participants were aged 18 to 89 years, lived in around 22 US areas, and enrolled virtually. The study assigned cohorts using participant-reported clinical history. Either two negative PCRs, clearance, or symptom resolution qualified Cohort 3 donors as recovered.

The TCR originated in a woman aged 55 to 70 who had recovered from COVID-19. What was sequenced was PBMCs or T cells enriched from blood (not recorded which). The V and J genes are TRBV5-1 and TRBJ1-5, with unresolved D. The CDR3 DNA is TGCGCCAGCAGTTACCTCGGGGATAGCAATCAGCCCCAGCATTTT. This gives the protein CASSYLGDSNQPQHF.